A selection of T cell receptor beta chains follows, all from one sample in a study of shared clonotypes between healthy human individuals. Here immunoSEQ multiplex PCR was the method, and the copy in TCRdb shows in-frame clones only, minus some. The data hold about 1 million clones, with more than 75% observed a single time. Sequencing was carried out using memory CD4+ T cells from PBMCs. The receptors originated from a man younger than 30 in good health. Some clones in this sample may be carry-over from other donors' samples. The CDR3 runs from the conserved cysteine through the conserved F or W. A D gene is named only where the DNA matches it firmly. Expanded clones are given a class, and other clones once, few, many or no size at all.

>TRBJ2-7|-|few|TRBV7-2
CASSLDGNYEQYF
TGTGCCAGCAGCTTAGACGGAAACTACGAGCAGTACTTC
>TRBJ2-2|-|-|TRBV25-1
CASSNTNTGELFF
TGTGCCAGCAGCAATACGAACACCGGGGAGCTGTTTTTT
>TRBJ1-6|-|once|TRBV28
CASSFRPNSPLHF
TGTGCCAGCAGTTTTAGACCCAATTCACCCCTCCACTTT
>TRBJ2-7|-|-|TRBV6-5
CASPSRDEQYF
TGTGCCAGCCCCTCGAGAGACGAGCAGTACTTC
>TRBJ2-5|-|-|TRBV9
CASSDPLGAAGETQYF
TGTGCCAGCAGCGACCCCCTCGGGGCGGCGGGAGAGACCCAGTACTTC
>TRBJ2-2|-|few|TRBV11-1
CASSLNTGELFF
TGTGCCAGCAGCTTAAACACCGGGGAGCTGTTTTTT
>TRBJ2-5|-|-|TRBV14
CASSQDLRTAQETQYF
TGTGCCAGCAGCCAAGATCTCAGGACAGCCCAAGAGACCCAGTACTTC
>TRBJ1-1|-|-|TRBV6-5
CASSYSVGGTEAFF
TGTGCCAGCAGTTACTCTGTGGGGGGTACTGAAGCTTTCTTT
>TRBJ1-2|-|-|TRBV2
CASSEGLYGYTF
TGTGCCAGCAGTGAAGGGCTGTATGGCTACACCTTC
>TRBJ2-7|-|-|TRBV7-8
CASSLEVGGAGTPTYEQYF
TGTGCCAGCAGCTTAGAGGTGGGTGGTGCGGGGACGCCTACCTACGAGCAGTACTTC
>TRBJ2-3|TRBD1|once|TRBV6-4
CASSGQGRAQYF
TGTGCCAGCAGCGGACAGGGGAGAGCGCAGTATTTT
>TRBJ1-2|-|-|TRBV7-9
CASSFTPEGYRGYGYTF
TGTGCCAGCAGCTTTACCCCCGAGGGTTACCGGGGCTATGGCTACACCTTC
>TRBJ1-1|-|few|TRBV7-3
CASSSPYSTEAFF
TGTGCCAGCAGCTCGCCCTACAGCACTGAAGCTTTCTTT
>TRBJ2-1|TRBD2|-|TRBV5-4
CASSPRGGGYNEQFF
TGTGCCAGCAGCCCCCGGGGCGGGGGCTACAATGAGCAGTTCTTC
>TRBJ2-1|-|-|TRBV28
CASSLRGSRNEQFF
TGTGCCAGCAGTTTACGGGGGAGTAGGAATGAGCAGTTCTTC
>TRBJ2-7|-|-|TRBV30
CAWSVFRGGNEQYF
TGTGCCTGGAGTGTTTTCCGTGGCGGCAACGAGCAGTACTTC
>TRBJ2-4|TRBD2|-|TRBV10-1
CASSASGSGAKNIQYF
TGCGCCAGCAGTGCTAGCGGGTCGGGAGCCAAAAACATTCAGTACTTC
>TRBJ2-1|-|once|TRBV30
CAWSLRGARNNEQFF
TGTGCCTGGAGCCTTCGGGGGGCGCGAAACAATGAGCAGTTCTTC
>TRBJ2-1|TRBD2|few|TRBV30
CAWSSLAGGGYNEQFF
TGTGCCTGGAGTTCACTAGCGGGAGGAGGTTACAATGAGCAGTTCTTC
>TRBJ1-1|TRBD1|-|TRBV6-5
CASSARGTGGEAFF
TGTGCCAGCAGTGCCCGAGGGACAGGGGGTGAAGCTTTCTTT
>TRBJ2-5|TRBD2|-|TRBV29-1
CSVEDILAGAQETQYF
TGCAGCGTTGAAGATATATTAGCGGGGGCTCAAGAGACCCAGTACTTC
>TRBJ2-7|-|-|TRBV5-1
CASSLGSGLYEQYF
TGCGCCAGCAGCTTGGGAAGTGGTCTATACGAGCAGTACTTC
>TRBJ2-5|TRBD2|-|TRBV10-3
CAIKERGEQETQYF
TGTGCCATCAAGGAGCGGGGGGAGCAAGAGACCCAGTACTTC
>TRBJ2-4|-|-|TRBV13
CASSLGILDLAKNIQYF
TGTGCCAGCAGCTTAGGAATTCTGGATCTAGCCAAAAACATTCAGTACTTC
>TRBJ1-4|TRBD1|-|TRBV9
CASSTSRGGTGTLEKLFF
TGTGCCAGCAGCACCTCTAGGGGAGGGACAGGGACGCTCGAAAAACTGTTTTTT
>TRBJ1-2|-|-|TRBV10-2
CASSESNSAGGGYTF
TGCGCCAGCAGTGAGAGTAATTCCGCTGGGGGTGGCTACACCTTC
>TRBJ2-7|TRBD1|-|TRBV4-1
CASSLRTGLSYEQYF
TGCGCCAGCAGCCTTCGGACAGGCCTCTCCTACGAGCAGTACTTC
>TRBJ1-2|-|-|TRBV7-9
CASSLLAESYGYTF
TGTGCCAGCAGCTTACTGGCAGAGTCCTATGGCTACACCTTC
>TRBJ2-7|-|-|TRBV5-4
CASSRDTYEQYF
TGTGCCAGCAGCCGGGACACCTACGAGCAGTACTTC
>TRBJ2-3|TRBD1|-|TRBV29-1
CSVVKGAWNTQYF
TGCAGCGTTGTTAAGGGGGCTTGGAATACGCAGTATTTT
>TRBJ2-7|TRBD2|-|TRBV10-1
CASSAGLAGGIGQYF
TGCGCCAGCAGTGCTGGGCTAGCGGGAGGAATTGGGCAGTACTTC
>TRBJ2-3|-|-|TRBV7-2
CASSRPLVTDTQYF
TGTGCCAGCAGCCGACCTCTAGTTACAGATACGCAGTATTTT
>TRBJ2-1|TRBD2|-|TRBV30
CAWGTSGAYNEQFF
TGTGCCTGGGGAACTAGCGGGGCTTACAATGAGCAGTTCTTC
>TRBJ1-1|TRBD1|few|TRBV27
CASRPGQGVQAFF
TGTGCCAGTCGCCCGGGACAGGGCGTACAAGCTTTCTTT
>TRBJ1-4|TRBD1|-|TRBV4-3
CASSQGGTDEKLFF
TGCGCCAGCAGCCAAGGCGGGACAGATGAAAAACTGTTTTTT